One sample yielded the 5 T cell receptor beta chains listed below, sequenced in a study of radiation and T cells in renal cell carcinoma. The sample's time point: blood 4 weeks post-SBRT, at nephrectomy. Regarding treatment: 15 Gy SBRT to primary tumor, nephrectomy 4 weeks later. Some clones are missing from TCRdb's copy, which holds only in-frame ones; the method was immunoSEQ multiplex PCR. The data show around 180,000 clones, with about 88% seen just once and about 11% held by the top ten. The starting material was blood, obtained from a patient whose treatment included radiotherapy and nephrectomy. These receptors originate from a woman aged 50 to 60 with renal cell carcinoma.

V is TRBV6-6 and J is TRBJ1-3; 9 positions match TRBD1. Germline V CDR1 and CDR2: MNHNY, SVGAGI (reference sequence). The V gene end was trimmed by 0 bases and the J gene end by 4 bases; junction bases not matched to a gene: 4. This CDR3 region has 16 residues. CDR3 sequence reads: CASSYSKGTGGNTIYF. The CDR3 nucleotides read TGTGCCAGCAGTTACTCTAAAGGGACAGGGGGAAACACCATATATTTT.

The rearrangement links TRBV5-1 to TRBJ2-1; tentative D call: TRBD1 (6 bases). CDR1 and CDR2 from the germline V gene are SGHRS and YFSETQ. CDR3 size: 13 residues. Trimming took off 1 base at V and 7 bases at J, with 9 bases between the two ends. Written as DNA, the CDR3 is TGCGCCAGCAGCTTGAATACAGGGAATGAGCAGTTCTTC. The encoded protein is CASSLNTGNEQFF.

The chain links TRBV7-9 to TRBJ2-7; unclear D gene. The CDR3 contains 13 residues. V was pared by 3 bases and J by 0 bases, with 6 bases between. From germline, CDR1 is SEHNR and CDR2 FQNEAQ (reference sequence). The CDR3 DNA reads TGTGCCAGCAGCTTTTCGTCCTCCTACGAGCAGTACTTC. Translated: CASSFSSSYEQYF. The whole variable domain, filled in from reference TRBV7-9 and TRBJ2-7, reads DTGVSQNPRHKITKRGQNVTFRCDPISEHNRLYWYRQTLGQGPEFLTYFQNEAQLEKSRLLSDRFSAERPKGSFSTLEIQRTEQGDSAMYLCASSFSSSYEQYFGPGTRLTVT.

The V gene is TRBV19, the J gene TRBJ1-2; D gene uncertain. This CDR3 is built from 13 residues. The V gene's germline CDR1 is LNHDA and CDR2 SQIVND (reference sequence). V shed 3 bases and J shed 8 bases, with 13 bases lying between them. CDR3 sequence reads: CASSIDQPRGYTF. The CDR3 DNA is TGTGCCAGTAGTATTGATCAACCTCGAGGCTACACCTTC.

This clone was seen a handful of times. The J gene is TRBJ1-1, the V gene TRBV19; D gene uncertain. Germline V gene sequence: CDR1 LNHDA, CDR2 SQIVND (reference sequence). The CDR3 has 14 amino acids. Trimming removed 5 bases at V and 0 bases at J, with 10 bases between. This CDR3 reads CASSPHAMNTEAFF. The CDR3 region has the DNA TGTGCCAGTAGTCCACATGCTATGAACACTGAAGCTTTCTTT.